The 26 T cell receptor beta chains presented below share a single source sample, sequenced in a study of cytomegalovirus exposure and HLA in healthy donors (dated by TCRdb to about 2017). Library preparation employed the immunoSEQ multiplex PCR assay. A mixture of 60 forward primers for TCR Vbeta segments and 13 reverse primers for TCR Jbeta segments was used in the multiplex PCR. TCRdb re-hosts the immuneACCESS table, in-frame sequences only. Its copies lack some clones; in the studies checked, an unresolved V gene accounts for under half of them, and the cause for the rest is not known. The sample includes 180,000 or so clones, with over 80% observed a single time. The ten largest clones capture roughly 1.4% of the sample. Sample: PBMCs. These receptors were collected from a man between 40 and 49 years old in good health and CMV-seronegative.

The chain has TRBV30 and TRBJ1-1; weak D call: TRBD1 (5 bases). The germline CDR1 and CDR2 sequences are GTSNPN and SVGIG (reference sequence). Trimming stripped 0 bases from V and 0 bases from J, with 11 bases between. CDR3 size: 15 residues. The CDR3 is CAWSVGAGMNTEAFF. In DNA, the CDR3 is TGTGCCTGGAGTGTAGGGGCTGGGATGAACACTGAAGCTTTCTTT.

The chain links TRBV5-4 to TRBJ2-4; possible D gene TRBD1, 5 bases. The V and J ends lost 5 bases and 15 bases respectively, with 9 bases between them. Germline-derived CDR1 and CDR2 are SGHNT and YYREEE (reference sequence). The CDR3 runs to 9 residues. The CDR3 DNA follows: TGTGCCAGCAGAGACAGCCCGTACTTC. It codes for CASRDSPYF.

The rearrangement links TRBV6-5 to TRBJ2-7; D not resolved. Germline V CDR1 and CDR2: MNHEY, SVGAGI. Trimming cost V 4 bases and J 0 bases, with 13 bases left between them. This CDR3 is built from 15 residues. CDR3 loop: CASSLSVPVSYEQYF. The CDR3 region has the DNA TGTGCCAGCAGTTTATCGGTCCCCGTCTCCTACGAGCAGTACTTC.

V and J are TRBV30 and TRBJ1-2; no clear D gene. CDR3 length: 13 amino acids. Germline V CDR1 and CDR2: GTSNPN, SVGIG (reference sequence). Between the trimmed V and J ends, which lost 4 bases and 1 base, there was a span of 10 bases. The CDR3 is CAWNGELNYGYTF. The CDR3 nucleotides read TGTGCCTGGAATGGGGAGCTTAACTATGGCTACACCTTC.

The V and J genes are TRBV2 and TRBJ2-7; 7 bases line up with TRBD2. From germline, CDR1 is SNHLY and CDR2 FYNNEI. The CDR3 spans 16 residues. Unmatched junction bases numbered 15, after V lost 7 bases and J lost 3 bases. CDR3 bases: TGTGCCAGCACGATAGAGGGAGGGCCAAGACACTACGAGCAGTACTTC. Translated: CASTIEGGPRHYEQYF.

The chain has TRBV6-1 and TRBJ1-4, with 9 bases matching TRBD1. Germline values: CDR1 MNHNS, CDR2 SASEGT. With 5 bases clipped from V and 5 bases from J, the junction kept 6 bases outside the gene matches. CDR3 size: 15 residues. CDR3 bases: TGTGCCAGCAGTCTACGGACAGGGGAGAATGAAAAACTGTTTTTT. It yields the protein CASSLRTGENEKLFF.

The table lists this clone with a few counts. This same CDR3 is encoded by further DNA sequences in the sample. This chain links TRBV5-6 with TRBJ2-1, with TRBD2 matching over 8 bases. Per germline, CDR1 SGHDT and CDR2 YYEEEE. The trim removed 0 bases at V and 2 bases at J, leaving 4 bases unmatched. CDR3 length: 16 amino acids. In DNA, the CDR3 is TGTGCCAGCAGCTTGGTTGGTAGCGGGGCCTACAATGAGCAGTTCTTC. Translated, it gives CASSLVGSGAYNEQFF.

This chain uses TRBV6-6 with TRBJ1-1; D not resolved. Germline V gene lookup returns CDR1 MNHNY and CDR2 SVGAGI (reference sequence). This CDR3 contains 14 residues. The V gene lost 0 bases and the J gene lost 6 bases, with 11 bases spanning the gap. The CDR3, as DNA: TGTGCCAGCAGTTACTCGCTGGAGGTGGCTGAAGCTTTCTTT. Residues: CASSYSLEVAEAFF.

The chain couples TRBV7-9 to TRBJ2-7; possibly TRBD2 for D (6 bases). From germline, CDR1 is SEHNR and CDR2 FQNEAQ (reference sequence). The V end was cut by 5 bases, the J end by 4 bases, with 21 bases between. CDR3 length equals 16 residues. CDR3 sequence reads: CASSPTPGLIVYEQYF. Here the CDR3 DNA reads TGTGCCAGCAGCCCAACCCCGGGACTTATAGTTTACGAGCAGTACTTC.

This chain uses TRBV5-6 with TRBJ2-7, with TRBD1 identical over 7 bases. The CDR3 is made up of 15 amino acids. The V and J ends lost 1 base and 0 bases, in that order; junction bases with no gene match: 4. Looked up from germline, CDR1 is SGHDT and CDR2 is YYEEEE. In DNA form, the CDR3 reads TGTGCCAGCAGCTTGTTTGGGACAGTCTCCTACGAGCAGTACTTC. Residues: CASSLFGTVSYEQYF.

The chain employs TRBV6-5 and TRBJ2-1; D is unclear. Germline V gene data show CDR1 as MNHEY and CDR2 as SVGAGI. Trimming stripped 5 bases from V and 0 bases from J, with 11 bases between. The CDR3 has 15 amino acids. This chain's CDR3 is CASSPPPSSYNEQFF. The CDR3, as DNA: TGTGCCAGCAGTCCGCCGCCGAGCTCCTACAATGAGCAGTTCTTC.

The gene calls are TRBV28 and TRBJ2-3; 8 nucleotides match TRBD2. The CDR3 consists of 17 residues. Germline lookup yields CDR1 MDHEN and CDR2 SYDVKM. With V trimmed by 5 bases and J by 6 bases, 16 bases remained unmatched. This chain's CDR3 is CASSGGTSGGPRDTQYF. In nucleotides, the CDR3 is TGTGCCAGCAGTGGGGGAACGAGCGGGGGTCCAAGGGATACGCAGTATTTT.

Only a few counts were recorded for this clone. The rearrangement links TRBV30 to TRBJ2-4, with 8 nucleotides matching TRBD2. CDR1 is GTSNPN and CDR2 is SVGIG in the germline V gene (reference sequence). Germline trimming cut 0 bases from V and 6 bases from J; bases unmatched to any gene: 7. The CDR3 spans 15 residues. CDR3 loop: CAWSVSGRAGNIQYF. CDR3 coding DNA: TGTGCCTGGAGTGTCTCCGGGAGGGCTGGAAACATTCAGTACTTC.

The chain uses TRBV27 and TRBJ2-2; D possibly corresponds to TRBD2 (5 bases). The CDR3 has 16 amino acids. The V end was cut by 5 bases, the J end by 2 bases, with 15 bases between. Germline lookup yields CDR1 MNHEY and CDR2 SMNVEV (reference sequence). CDR3 sequence reads: CASSPLAGANTGELFF. Here the CDR3 DNA reads TGTGCCAGCAGTCCCCTTGCGGGCGCAAACACCGGGGAGCTGTTTTTT.

The chain combines TRBV7-2 with TRBJ2-7; 12 bases are shared with TRBD2. Germline trimming cut 5 bases from V and 2 bases from J; bases unmatched to any gene: 4. CDR3 length: 15 residues. From germline, CDR1 is SGHTA and CDR2 FQGNSA. The chain's CDR3 is CASSSRTSGAYEQYF. Here the CDR3 DNA reads TGTGCCAGCAGCAGCAGGACTAGCGGGGCCTACGAGCAGTACTTC.

The V call is TRBV4-1, the J call TRBJ1-4; a possible D gene is TRBD1 (5 bases). This CDR3 has 16 amino acids. The germline CDR1 and CDR2 sequences are MGHRA and YSYEKL. V lost 2 bases and J lost 4, with 14 bases in between. The CDR3, as DNA: TGCGCCAGCAGCCAATCGCGACAGTCGTATAATGAAAAACTGTTTTTT. It translates to CASSQSRQSYNEKLFF.

CDR3 DNA sequence: TGCGCCAGCAGCTTGAGGGGACAGGGACCTAACTATGGCTACACCTTC. It codes for CASSLRGQGPNYGYTF. V gene TRBV5-1 combines with J gene TRBJ1-2, with 9 bases matching TRBD1. The V and J ends lost 1 base and 0 bases, in that order; junction bases with no gene match: 4. Per the germline V gene, CDR1 is SGHRS and CDR2 is YFSETQ. This CDR3 has 16 residues.

The rearrangement links TRBV27 to TRBJ1-2; 9 nucleotides agree with TRBD1. Trimming removed 4 bases from V and 2 bases from J; junction bases left unmatched: 17. The CDR3 is made up of 19 amino acids. Germline CDR1 reads MNHEY; CDR2 reads SMNVEV (reference sequence). The CDR3 nucleotides read TGTGCCAGCAGTTCCGTAGGTTTGGGACAGGGAGATAAGAACTATGGCTACACCTTC. Protein sequence: CASSSVGLGQGDKNYGYTF.

This chain connects TRBV11-2 to TRBJ2-3; 13 bases are shared with TRBD2. J gave up 2 bases and V 5 bases, and 10 bases lay outside the gene matches. Germline V lookup: CDR1 SGHAT, CDR2 FQNNGV. The length of the CDR3 is 18 residues. The CDR3 DNA is TGTGCCAGCAGCCTTCGGACTAGCGGGGGACCACACACAGATACGCAGTATTTT. Protein sequence: CASSLRTSGGPHTDTQYF. The full variable domain, with the rest looked up from reference TRBV11-2 and TRBJ2-3, is EAGVAQSPRYKIIEKRQSVAFWCNPISGHATLYWYQQILGQGPKLLIQFQNNGVVDDSQLPKDRFSAERLKGVDSTLKIQPAKLEDSAVYLCASSLRTSGGPHTDTQYFGPGTRLTVL.

The genes are TRBV23-1 and TRBJ2-1; the match to TRBD1 covers 8 bases. TRBV23-1 is filed as an ORF, its function uncertain. V trimming: 4 bases; J trimming: 5 bases; junction bases outside the gene matches: 7. CDR3 length: 15 amino acids. The DNA of the CDR3 is TGCGCCAGCAGTCGAGCCCGGGACAGGCACAATGAGCAGTTCTTC. Translating it yields CASSRARDRHNEQFF.

The chain links TRBV7-9 to TRBJ1-1; possible D gene TRBD1, 6 bases. Germline CDR1 is SEHNR and CDR2 is FQNEAQ (reference sequence). V was pared by 4 bases and J by 11 bases, with 20 bases between. The CDR3 contains 14 residues. CDR3 in DNA: TGTGCCAGCAGCTCCGCAGGGGAAAGGGACGAGGCTTTCTTT. Protein: CASSSAGERDEAFF.

This rearrangement joins TRBV2 to TRBJ2-1, with D possibly TRBD2 on 5 matching bases. Trimming pared 8 bases from V and 0 bases from J, leaving 8 bases between. CDR1 and CDR2 from the germline V gene are SNHLY and FYNNEI. The CDR3 is 13 residues long. Written as DNA, the CDR3 is TGTGCCAGCGGGAGACTCTCCTACAATGAGCAGTTCTTC. Amino acid sequence: CASGRLSYNEQFF.

V usage is TRBV4-3 and J usage is TRBJ2-2; D possibly corresponds to TRBD1 (6 bases). There are 17 residues in the CDR3. Germline values: CDR1 LGHNA, CDR2 YSLEER. The ends were cut back, 0 bases at V and 4 bases at J, with 15 bases in the middle. The CDR3 DNA follows: TGCGCCAGCAGCCAAGATCGGCGGAGACAGGTCACCGGGGAGCTGTTTTTT. As protein: CASSQDRRRQVTGELFF.

This chain uses TRBV27 with TRBJ1-2, with D perhaps matching TRBD1 (5 bases). Trimming removed 0 bases at V and 6 bases at J, with 11 bases between. CDR3 length: 14 amino acids. Germline V lookup: CDR1 MNHEY, CDR2 SMNVEV (reference sequence). CDR3 loop: CASSLSQGVDGYTF. The CDR3 DNA reads TGTGCCAGCAGTTTATCCCAGGGCGTCGATGGCTACACCTTC.

The chain has TRBV15 and TRBJ1-5; D uncertain. CDR1 is LNHNV and CDR2 is YYDKDF in the germline V gene (reference sequence). The ends were cut back, 0 bases at V and 0 bases at J, with 6 bases in the middle. The CDR3 totals 15 residues. The CDR3: CATSRDRVSNQPQHF. The DNA for the CDR3 is TGTGCCACCAGCAGAGACCGGGTTAGCAATCAGCCCCAGCATTTT.

This chain joins TRBV28 and TRBJ2-7, with D uncertain. The CDR3 length is 13 residues. CDR1 MDHEN and CDR2 SYDVKM come from the germline V gene. Trimming stripped 7 bases from V and 1 base from J, with 11 bases between. The DNA of the CDR3 is TGTGCCAGCAATCAGTTACCGTCCTACGAGCAGTACTTC. Its protein is CASNQLPSYEQYF.